These T cell receptor beta chains were read from a single sample in a study of T cells after posttransplantation cyclophosphamide. TCRdb's copy holds only in-frame clones and misses some; the assay was immunoSEQ multiplex PCR. The data show 45,000 to 55,000 clones, with none appearing a single time. The sequencing sample was made of PBMCs. These TCRs come from a man aged 35 to 55 in good health, CMV-negative, and a related stem cell transplant donor. The CDR3 runs from the conserved cysteine through the conserved F or W. Fields, in order: CDR3 protein, CDR3 DNA, V gene, D gene, J gene, clone size, CDR3 length. A D gene is named only where the DNA matches it firmly. Clone size is not always given. Where it is, it says once, few, many or a class for expanded clones.

CDR3: CASSAGLDLSEQYF; DNA: TGTGCCAGCAGCGCGGGACTCGACTTGAGCGAGCAGTACTTC; V: TRBV7-6; D: .; J: TRBJ2-7; size: many; length: 14
CDR3: CASSSGQEDTEAFF; DNA: TGCGCCAGCAGCTCCGGACAGGAGGACACTGAAGCTTTCTTT; V: TRBV5-1; D: TRBD1; J: TRBJ1-1; size: many; length: 14
CDR3: CASRSPGDEGYTF; DNA: TGTGCAAGTCGCTCCCCAGGGGACGAGGGCTACACCTTC; V: TRBV12-2; D: .; J: TRBJ1-2; size: many; length: 13
CDR3: CASSSGLAGGYQETQYF; DNA: TGCGCCAGCAGCTCCGGACTAGCGGGAGGGTACCAAGAGACCCAGTACTTC; V: TRBV5-1; D: TRBD2; J: TRBJ2-5; size: many; length: 17
CDR3: CASSRDRGSRGYTF; DNA: TGTGCCAGCAGCCGAGACAGGGGATCACGCGGCTACACCTTC; V: TRBV7-9; D: TRBD1; J: TRBJ1-2; size: many; length: 14
CDR3: CASSYGGEQYF; DNA: TGTGCCAGCAGTTACGGGGGGGAGCAGTACTTC; V: TRBV27; D: TRBD2; J: TRBJ2-7; size: many; length: 11
CDR3: CASSGRSGRVNEQFF; DNA: TGCGCCAGCAGCGGGAGGAGCGGGAGGGTAAATGAGCAGTTCTTC; V: TRBV4-3; D: TRBD2; J: TRBJ2-1; size: .; length: 15
CDR3: CASPLYEQYF; DNA: TGTGCCAGCCCTCTCTACGAGCAGTACTTC; V: TRBV27; D: .; J: TRBJ2-7; size: many; length: 10
CDR3: CASSLSKDRVLGATNEKLFF; DNA: TGTGCCAGCAGTTTATCGAAGGACAGGGTTTTAGGCGCAACTAATGAAAAACTGTTTTTT; V: TRBV27; D: TRBD1; J: TRBJ1-4; size: many; length: 20
CDR3: CASSFGLSNQPQHF; DNA: TGTGCCAGCAGTTTCGGACTGAGCAATCAGCCCCAGCATTTT; V: TRBV5-5; D: .; J: TRBJ1-5; size: many; length: 14
CDR3: CASSQEVSSGAQPQHF; DNA: TGTGCCAGCAGCCAAGAGGTCAGCTCGGGTGCTCAGCCCCAGCATTTT; V: TRBV4-2; D: .; J: TRBJ1-5; size: many; length: 16
CDR3: CASSPTSGVSYNEQFF; DNA: TGTGCCAGCAGTCCTACTAGCGGAGTCTCCTACAATGAGCAGTTCTTC; V: TRBV11-3; D: TRBD2; J: TRBJ2-1; size: many; length: 16
CDR3: CASSPSGTSGQETRYF; DNA: TGTGCCAGCAGCCCCTCCGGGACTAGCGGGCAAGAGACCCGGTACTTC; V: TRBV7-2; D: TRBD2; J: TRBJ2-5; size: .; length: 16
CDR3: CASSWGQPGSYNEQFF; DNA: TGTGCCAGCAGCTGGGGACAGCCTGGCTCCTACAATGAGCAGTTCTTC; V: TRBV5-6; D: TRBD1; J: TRBJ2-1; size: many; length: 16
CDR3: CASSPFLSGGGQFF; DNA: TGTGCCAGCAGCCCTTTCCTCTCTGGCGGGGGTCAGTTCTTC; V: TRBV27; D: TRBD2; J: TRBJ2-1; size: many; length: 14
CDR3: CASSEGVGEKLFF; DNA: TGTGCCAGCAGTGAAGGGGTGGGTGAAAAACTGTTTTTT; V: TRBV6-5; D: .; J: TRBJ1-4; size: few; length: 13
CDR3: CASSYPGAGQPQHF; DNA: TGTGCCAGCAGTTATCCAGGGGCAGGTCAGCCCCAGCATTTT; V: TRBV6-6; D: .; J: TRBJ1-5; size: many; length: 14
CDR3: CASSGYREGETQYF; DNA: TGTGCCAGCAGTGGGTACAGGGAGGGAGAGACCCAGTACTTC; V: TRBV25-1; D: .; J: TRBJ2-5; size: few; length: 14
CDR3: CASSEFEGRSNQPQHF; DNA: TGTGCCAGCAGTGAATTTGAGGGTAGGAGCAATCAGCCCCAGCATTTT; V: TRBV2; D: .; J: TRBJ1-5; size: many; length: 16
CDR3: CASSLGLSLAGENTDTQYF; DNA: TGTGCCAGCAGCTTAGGTCTCAGCTTAGCGGGAGAGAACACAGATACGCAGTATTTT; V: TRBV13; D: TRBD2; J: TRBJ2-3; size: many; length: 19
CDR3: CASSTSGGAEEKLFF; DNA: TGTGCCAGCAGTACATCAGGGGGCGCTGAGGAAAAACTGTTTTTT; V: TRBV2; D: TRBD1; J: TRBJ1-4; size: many; length: 15
CDR3: CASSGTSGRAYEQYF; DNA: TGTGCCAGTAGTGGGACTAGCGGGAGAGCCTACGAGCAGTACTTC; V: TRBV19; D: TRBD2; J: TRBJ2-7; size: many; length: 15
CDR3: CASSTRSLSEQYF; DNA: TGTGCCAGCAGCACCAGGTCCCTCTCGGAGCAGTACTTC; V: TRBV5-6; D: .; J: TRBJ2-7; size: many; length: 13
CDR3: CASSPDSAYGTGELFF; DNA: TGTGCCAGCAGCCCCGATAGCGCTTACGGTACCGGGGAGCTGTTTTTT; V: TRBV2; D: .; J: TRBJ2-2; size: many; length: 16
CDR3: CASREGPLSNQPQHF; DNA: TGTGCCAGCAGGGAGGGGCCGTTGAGCAATCAGCCCCAGCATTTT; V: TRBV6-5; D: .; J: TRBJ1-5; size: many; length: 15
CDR3: CASSFGTRQETQYF; DNA: TGCGCCAGCAGCTTCGGGACTCGCCAAGAGACCCAGTACTTC; V: TRBV5-1; D: .; J: TRBJ2-5; size: many; length: 14
CDR3: CASSPGLDNEQFF; DNA: TGTGCCAGCAGTCCGGGACTAGACAATGAGCAGTTCTTC; V: TRBV6-5; D: TRBD2; J: TRBJ2-1; size: many; length: 13
CDR3: CASSMAGDPYEQYF; DNA: TGTGCCAGCAGTATGGCGGGAGATCCCTACGAGCAGTACTTC; V: TRBV5-4; D: TRBD2; J: TRBJ2-7; size: many; length: 14
CDR3: CASSYMEGSSYEQYF; DNA: TGTGCCAGCAGTTACATGGAGGGCAGCTCCTACGAGCAGTACTTC; V: TRBV6-6; D: .; J: TRBJ2-7; size: many; length: 15
CDR3: CASSLADEQYF; DNA: TGCGCCAGCAGCTTGGCCGACGAGCAGTACTTC; V: TRBV5-1; D: .; J: TRBJ2-7; size: many; length: 11
CDR3: CASSLARGRDTEAFF; DNA: TGTGCCAGCAGCTTAGCTCGGGGTCGGGACACTGAAGCTTTCTTT; V: TRBV7-8; D: .; J: TRBJ1-1; size: many; length: 15
CDR3: CASSLSSGGEAFF; DNA: TGTGCCAGCAGCCTCTCGTCCGGGGGGGAAGCTTTCTTT; V: TRBV5-5; D: .; J: TRBJ1-1; size: many; length: 13
CDR3: CAAASLAGDNEQFF; DNA: TGTGCCGCCGCCTCCCTAGCGGGGGACAATGAGCAGTTCTTC; V: TRBV7-9; D: TRBD2; J: TRBJ2-1; size: many; length: 14
CDR3: CASSLEQGETQYF; DNA: TGTGCCAGCAGCTTAGAACAGGGGGAGACCCAGTACTTC; V: TRBV11-3; D: TRBD1; J: TRBJ2-5; size: many; length: 13
CDR3: CASSSYGQGVQPQHF; DNA: TGTGCCAGCAGCTCTTACGGACAGGGGGTTCAGCCCCAGCATTTT; V: TRBV7-2; D: TRBD1; J: TRBJ1-5; size: many; length: 15
CDR3: CASSSQLAGVTDTQYF; DNA: TGTGCCAGCAGCTCCCAACTAGCGGGAGTTACAGATACGCAGTATTTT; V: TRBV7-8; D: TRBD2; J: TRBJ2-3; size: many; length: 16
CDR3: CASSTRAGANTGELFF; DNA: TGTGCCAGCAGCACCCGAGCGGGAGCGAACACCGGGGAGCTGTTTTTT; V: TRBV4-2; D: TRBD2; J: TRBJ2-2; size: many; length: 16
CDR3: CAWSGGTSRPYNEQFF; DNA: TGTGCCTGGAGCGGCGGGACTAGCCGGCCCTACAATGAGCAGTTCTTC; V: TRBV30; D: TRBD2; J: TRBJ2-1; size: many; length: 16
CDR3: CASSPASIGYAGELFF; DNA: TGTGCCAGCTCACCCGCTAGCATCGGGTACGCCGGGGAGCTGTTTTTT; V: TRBV18; D: .; J: TRBJ2-2; size: many; length: 16
CDR3: CASSESAGGGYEQFF; DNA: TGTGCCAGCAGTGAATCGGCGGGAGGAGGCTATGAGCAGTTCTTC; V: TRBV2; D: TRBD2; J: TRBJ2-1; size: many; length: 15
CDR3: CASTILSGQRTGANVLTF; DNA: TGTGCCAGTACCATCTTGAGCGGACAGAGGACTGGGGCCAACGTCCTGACTTTC; V: TRBV19; D: .; J: TRBJ2-6; size: many; length: 18
CDR3: CASSQELREITDTQYF; DNA: TGTGCCAGCAGCCAAGAGTTAAGGGAGATCACAGATACGCAGTATTTT; V: TRBV4-2; D: .; J: TRBJ2-3; size: many; length: 16
CDR3: CASSSPGQGGGELFF; DNA: TGTGCCAGCAGCTCGCCGGGACAGGGAGGCGGGGAGCTGTTTTTT; V: TRBV7-6; D: TRBD1; J: TRBJ2-2; size: many; length: 15
CDR3: CASSLAGTRPSYEQYF; DNA: TGTGCCAGCAGCTTAGCAGGGACACGACCCTCCTACGAGCAGTACTTC; V: TRBV7-6; D: .; J: TRBJ2-7; size: many; length: 16
CDR3: CASSLGQGAYGYTF; DNA: TGTGCCAGCAGTTTGGGACAGGGTGCATATGGCTACACCTTC; V: TRBV28; D: TRBD1; J: TRBJ1-2; size: many; length: 14
CDR3: CASSEVRGSGANVLTF; DNA: TGTGCCAGCAGTGAAGTTCGAGGCTCTGGGGCCAACGTCCTGACTTTC; V: TRBV25-1; D: .; J: TRBJ2-6; size: many; length: 16
CDR3: CASSLLGREVRNEQFF; DNA: TGTGCCAGCAGCTTATTGGGGCGGGAGGTTAGAAATGAGCAGTTCTTC; V: TRBV7-3; D: TRBD2; J: TRBJ2-1; size: many; length: 16
CDR3: CASSQDVTTTQYF; DNA: TGTGCCAGCAGCCAAGATGTGACTACTACGCAGTATTTT; V: TRBV14; D: .; J: TRBJ2-3; size: many; length: 13
CDR3: CASSEVPANYGNTIYF; DNA: TGTGCCAGCAGTGAAGTCCCTGCCAACTATGGAAACACCATATATTTT; V: TRBV6-1; D: .; J: TRBJ1-3; size: many; length: 16
CDR3: CASSPSGLQETQYF; DNA: TGTGCCAGCAGCCCTAGCGGGCTCCAAGAGACCCAGTACTTC; V: TRBV7-2; D: TRBD2; J: TRBJ2-5; size: many; length: 14
CDR3: CASSTDRGYEQYF; DNA: TGTGCCAGCAGCACGGACAGGGGATACGAGCAGTACTTC; V: TRBV11-2; D: TRBD1; J: TRBJ2-7; size: many; length: 13
CDR3: CASRQYQNTEAFF; DNA: TGTGCCAGTCGACAGTACCAGAACACTGAAGCTTTCTTT; V: TRBV19; D: .; J: TRBJ1-1; size: many; length: 13
CDR3: CASSSGDHPRWENQPQHF; DNA: TGTGCCAGCAGCTCCGGAGACCACCCTCGTTGGGAGAATCAGCCCCAGCATTTT; V: TRBV7-9; D: .; J: TRBJ1-5; size: many; length: 18
CDR3: CASSEIRGSNNSPLHF; DNA: TGTGCCAGCAGTGAAATAAGGGGATCCAATAATTCACCCCTCCACTTT; V: TRBV6-1; D: .; J: TRBJ1-6; size: .; length: 16
CDR3: CASSLNGKSGEQYF; DNA: TGTGCCAGCAGCTTAAACGGAAAGAGCGGCGAGCAGTACTTC; V: TRBV7-3; D: .; J: TRBJ2-7; size: many; length: 14